The 12 T cell receptor beta chains reported below all come from one sample, sequenced in a study of blood T cell repertoires in COVID-19. Method: immunoSEQ multiplex PCR; TCRdb's copy keeps in-frame clones and lacks some. The sample holds about 140,000 clones, roughly four fifths seen once. The sequenced sample consisted of peripheral blood. These receptors originate from a woman between 45 and 65 years old with active or convalescent COVID-19.

The V gene is TRBV7-9, the J gene TRBJ1-2; 9 bases agree with TRBD1. Per the germline V gene, CDR1 is SEHNR and CDR2 is FQNEAQ (reference sequence). The CDR3 is 16 amino acids. V was pared by 5 bases and J by 8 bases, with 15 bases of the junction left unmatched. This chain's CDR3 is CASSRPGDREKRGYTF. The CDR3 DNA sequence: TGTGCCAGCAGCCGACCTGGGGACAGGGAAAAACGGGGCTACACCTTC. The variable domain in full, completed from reference TRBV7-9 and TRBJ1-2, reads DTGVSQNPRHKITKRGQNVTFRCDPISEHNRLYWYRQTLGQGPEFLTYFQNEAQLEKSRLLSDRFSAERPKGSFSTLEIQRTEQGDSAMYLCASSRPGDREKRGYTFGSGTRLTVV.

The gene calls are TRBV6-5 and TRBJ2-4, with TRBD1 matching 7 bases. V was pared by 5 bases and J by 1 base, with 5 bases of the junction left unmatched. Germline CDR1 and CDR2: MNHEY and SVGAGI. The CDR3 has 15 residues. CDR3 coding DNA: TGTGCCAGCAGTAAAATACAGGGGGCCAAAAACATTCAGTACTTC. As protein: CASSKIQGAKNIQYF.

The rearrangement links TRBV4-3 to TRBJ1-3; the match to TRBD1 covers 10 bases. V shed 0 bases and J 2 bases; nucleotides not matched to a gene: 4. The CDR3 covers 17 residues. CDR1 is LGHNA and CDR2 is YSLEER in the germline V gene. The CDR3 region has the DNA TGCGCCAGCAGCCAAGATACCGGGACAGGGGCTGGAAACACCATATATTTT. It specifies CASSQDTGTGAGNTIYF.

This chain connects TRBV19 to TRBJ2-5; weak D call: TRBD1 (6 bases). The CDR3 has 14 residues. Germline V gives CDR1 LNHDA, CDR2 SQIVND (reference sequence). The germline V and J ends were trimmed by 1 base and 5 bases, with 11 bases remaining between them. The CDR3 region has the DNA TGTGCCAGTAGTATAGGACCAGGGGCGGAGACCCAGTACTTC. As protein: CASSIGPGAETQYF.

This clone was recorded a few times. This sequence joins TRBV4-3 and TRBJ2-4; 12 bases align to TRBD2. This CDR3 contains 15 residues. CDR1 is LGHNA and CDR2 is YSLEER in the germline V gene. The ends lost 4 bases at V and 7 bases at J; junction bases unmatched: 5. The CDR3 is CASSLLAGGGNIQYF. For the CDR3, the DNA is TGCGCCAGCAGCCTACTAGCGGGAGGTGGGAACATTCAGTACTTC.

CDR3 residues: CASSSSTAKGNTEAFF. In nucleotides, the CDR3 is TGTGCCAGCAGCTCCTCGACAGCGAAGGGGAACACTGAAGCTTTCTTT. This chain links TRBV11-3 with TRBJ1-1, with D possibly TRBD1 on 5 matching bases. Trimming left V 4 bases short and J 1 base short, with 16 bases between. This CDR3 comprises 16 residues. Germline V CDR1 and CDR2: SGHNT, YENEEA.

J is TRBJ2-1 and V is TRBV6-2 or TRBV6-3, with 14 bases fitting TRBD2. The ends lost 6 bases at V and 8 bases at J; junction bases unmatched: 12. The CDR3 runs to 17 residues. Germline CDR1 is MNHEY and CDR2 is SVGEGT. The CDR3 coding sequence is TGTGCCAGCAGCTCCCACCGACTAGCGGGGGGGGACCATGAGCAGTTCTTC. It encodes CASSSHRLAGGDHEQFF.

In this sample, this clone turned up once. The chain is built from TRBV18 and TRBJ2-7, with D maybe TRBD2 (5 bases). The CDR3 is 14 residues long. V lost 5 bases and J lost 6, with 17 bases in between. Germline-derived CDR1 and CDR2 are KGHSH and LQKENI. CDR3 nucleotides: TGTGCCAGCTCAACCTCTATCGAGGGATCCGAGCAGTACTTC. Translating gives CASSTSIEGSEQYF.

V gene TRBV27 combines with J gene TRBJ2-1; 10 bases fit TRBD2. The CDR3 length is 16 residues. With 4 bases clipped from V and 3 bases from J, the junction kept 6 bases outside the gene matches. The germline CDR1 and CDR2 sequences are MNHEY and SMNVEV (reference sequence). Here the CDR3 DNA reads TGTGCCAGCAGTTCACCCCAGCGGGGGGGCTACAATGAGCAGTTCTTC. Amino acid sequence: CASSSPQRGGYNEQFF.

The chain joins TRBV9 to TRBJ2-7; D is undetermined. V lost 0 bases and J lost 0, with 10 bases in between. Germline CDR1 is SGDLS and CDR2 is YYNGEE. The CDR3 has 15 amino acids. The CDR3 region is CASSVGVGDSYEQYF. The DNA of the CDR3 is TGTGCCAGCAGCGTAGGTGTCGGAGACTCCTACGAGCAGTACTTC.

V and J are TRBV4-2 and TRBJ1-3; no firm D call. Trimming took 1 base from V and 4 from J, leaving 8 bases between them. The CDR3 runs to 14 residues. The germline V gene encodes CDR1 LGHNA and CDR2 YNFKEQ. CDR3 in amino acids: CASSQAGSGNTIYF. CDR3 sequence (DNA): TGTGCCAGCAGCCAAGCCGGGTCGGGAAACACCATATATTTT.

The V gene is TRBV4-3, the J gene TRBJ1-4; D remains unclear. The CDR3 contains 13 residues. The ends were cut back, 6 bases at V and 5 bases at J, with 10 bases in the middle. Germline V gene data show CDR1 as LGHNA and CDR2 as YSLEER. The CDR3 loop is CASRAVTNEKLFF. CDR3 coding DNA: TGCGCCAGCAGGGCAGTTACCAATGAAAAACTGTTTTTT.